The next 4 T cell receptor beta chains were all read from a single sample in a study of T-cell reconstitution after alpha-beta-depleted transplantation in children. As it was prepared, the TCRbeta library received unique molecular identifiers. Via MiXCR, TCRdb re-called the PCR reads, giving one row per CDR3 protein. This table holds roughly 500,000 distinct CDR3 sequences, about 31% found once. Sequences were derived from PBMCs from the stem cell graft donor, sampled from the stem cell graft. All receptors derive from a human donor who donated a stem cell graft to a child with aplastic anemia.

The rearrangement joins TRBV14 to TRBJ1-1, with D perhaps matching TRBD1 (5 bases). Deletions cut 4 bases from V and 11 bases from J, with 23 bases between. CDR3 size: 15 residues. CDR1 and CDR2 (germline): SGHDN, FVKESK. The CDR3 loop is CASSPPAGEVKVAFF. The CDR3 nucleotides read TGTGCCAGCAGCCCCCCGGCGGGGGAAGTGAAAGTGGCTTTCTTT.

The chain is built from TRBV15 and TRBJ1-6, with D uncertain. V shed 1 base and J shed 8 bases, with 6 bases lying between them. Per the germline V gene, CDR1 is LNHNV and CDR2 is YYDKDF (reference sequence). This CDR3 region has 13 residues. CDR3 coding DNA: TGTGCCACCAGCAGAGGATATGATTCACCCCTCCACTTT. It encodes CATSRGYDSPLHF.

This clonotype has a handful of counts. This sequence joins TRBV6-2 or TRBV6-3 and TRBJ1-5, with D tentatively TRBD1 (5 bases). The CDR3 extends over 13 amino acids. Germline CDR1 and CDR2: MNHEY and SVGEGT. V lost 7 bases and J 4 bases, leaving 11 bases between the germline ends. CDR3 sequence (DNA): TGTGCCAGCACCCAGACAGAGAATCAGCCCCAGCATTTT. It yields the protein CASTQTENQPQHF.

The V and J genes are TRBV12-3 or TRBV12-4 and TRBJ2-1; 7 bases are shared with TRBD2. The CDR3 covers 20 residues. V was pared by 1 base and J by 0 bases, with 15 bases of the junction left unmatched. CDR3 coding DNA: TGTGCCAGCAGTTTAGTGGGCGGGAGTAAGGGGAGTGGCTCCTACAATGAGCAGTTCTTC. Translating it yields CASSLVGGSKGSGSYNEQFF.